The text below deals with one T cell receptor beta chain. Its specificity is unknown. The entry originates in a study of T cells in localized non-small cell lung cancer. The study, taken as a whole, reports: A single tumor region was sequenced, leaving heterogeneity possible.

The CDR3 is 13 amino acids. Germline V gives CDR1 LNHDA, CDR2 SQIVND (reference sequence). V lost 5 bases, J lost 5 bases, and 12 bases lay in between. Clones were read by immunoSEQ multiplex PCR, and TCRdb kept only the in-frame ones, dropping some. The data contain some 38,000 clones, 80% to 90% of them singletons. This clonotype was sampled from a male donor older than 55 with stage II lung adenocarcinoma. V is TRBV19 and J is TRBJ1-1, with D unresolved. The sequencing here drew on peripheral blood mononuclear cells, taken before any cancer treatment. CDR3 protein: CASSLRPLTEAFF. Here the CDR3 DNA reads TGTGCCAGTAGTCTACGACCCCTTACTGAAGCTTTCTTT.